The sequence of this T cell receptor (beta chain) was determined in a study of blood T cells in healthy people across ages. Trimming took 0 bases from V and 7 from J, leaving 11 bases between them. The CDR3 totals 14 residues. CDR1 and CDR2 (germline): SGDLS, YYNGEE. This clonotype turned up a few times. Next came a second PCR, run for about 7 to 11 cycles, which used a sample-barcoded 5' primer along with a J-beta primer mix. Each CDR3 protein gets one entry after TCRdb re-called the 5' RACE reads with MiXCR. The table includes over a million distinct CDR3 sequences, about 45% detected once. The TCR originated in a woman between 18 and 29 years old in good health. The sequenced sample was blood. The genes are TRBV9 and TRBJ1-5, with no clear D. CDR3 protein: CASSVEGTNQPQHF. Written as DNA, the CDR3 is TGTGCCAGCAGCGTAGAGGGAACTAACCAGCCCCAGCATTTT.